A single sample is the source of the 30 T cell receptor beta chains below, sequenced in a study of cytomegalovirus exposure and HLA in healthy donors. With 60 Vbeta and 13 Jbeta primers, the PCR was carried out. The method was immunoSEQ multiplex PCR; TCRdb's version includes in-frame clones alone and lacks a portion of them. The table lists some 150,000 clones, 70% to 85% of them singletons. The sequenced material came from PBMCs. All receptors come from a woman aged 45-59 years in good health and CMV-seropositive.

With regard to this clone: One junction end disagrees with the germline gene, perhaps due to a read error. The CDR3 loop reads CASSPERLASSNEQFF. CDR3 DNA sequence: TGTGCCAGCTCACCTGAGCGACTAGCATCCTCCAATGAGCAGTTCTTC. V and J are TRBV18 and TRBJ2-1; 7 bases align to TRBD2. The length of the CDR3 is 16 residues. The V gene's germline CDR1 is KGHSH and CDR2 LQKENI.

The chain links TRBV30 to TRBJ1-5, with 7 bases matching TRBD1. Germline trimming cut 1 base from V and 6 bases from J; bases unmatched to any gene: 6. CDR3 length equals 14 residues. Germline values: CDR1 GTSNPN, CDR2 SVGIG (reference sequence). Written as DNA, the CDR3 is TGTGCCTGGAGTGGGGGACAGTTCGCTCAGCCCCAGCATTTT. This gives the protein CAWSGGQFAQPQHF.

In the case of this clone: Other DNA sequences in this specimen translate into the identical CDR3. The chain uses TRBV21-1 and TRBJ2-7; the tabulated D call, TRBD2, remains unverified against the DNA. TRBV21-1 is listed as a pseudogene. The CDR3 loop spans 14 amino acids. CDR3 loop: CASSKGSGAYEQYF. The CDR3 DNA reads TGTGCCAGCAGCAAAGGTAGCGGAGCCTACGAACAGTACTTC.

The chain uses TRBV2 and TRBJ2-3, with 8 bases lining up with TRBD1. The V gene end was trimmed by 6 bases and the J gene end by 0 bases; junction bases not matched to a gene: 5. This CDR3 spans 15 amino acids. Germline V lookup: CDR1 SNHLY, CDR2 FYNNEI. DNA for the CDR3: TGTGCCAGCAGGAAGGACAGGGCGAGCACAGATACGCAGTATTTT. It specifies CASRKDRASTDTQYF.

The CDR3 loop is CASSIPTGTNEQFF. The CDR3 DNA reads TGCGCCAGCAGCATCCCGACAGGGACCAATGAGCAGTTCTTC. The V call is TRBV5-1, the J call TRBJ2-1; 7 positions agree with TRBD1. This CDR3 comprises 14 residues. V gave up 4 bases and J gave up 6 bases; unmatched junction bases: 7. Germline values: CDR1 SGHRS, CDR2 YFSETQ.

This clone was counted a single time. The V and J genes are TRBV7-8 and TRBJ2-7, with D perhaps matching TRBD2 (6 bases). Per the germline V gene, CDR1 is SGHVS and CDR2 is FQNEAQ. V lost 5 bases and J lost 6, with 14 bases in between. CDR3 size: 13 residues. As DNA, the CDR3 is TGTGCCAGCAGCGCAGGCGGGGTTTTCGAGCAGTACTTC. It translates to CASSAGGVFEQYF.

This clone was counted only a few times. This rearrangement joins TRBV27 to TRBJ2-7, with TRBD1 identical over 11 bases. The CDR3 runs to 16 residues. J lost 6 bases, V lost 5 bases, and 12 bases had no gene match. CDR1 and CDR2 (germline): MNHEY, SMNVEV (reference sequence). CDR3 sequence: CASSPIGTGGWSEQYF. DNA for the CDR3: TGTGCCAGCAGTCCTATAGGGACAGGGGGTTGGTCCGAGCAGTACTTC.

J is TRBJ1-3 and V is TRBV12-5; D gene ambiguous. CDR3 length: 16 residues. V was shortened by 6 bases and J by 0 bases, with 15 bases between the two germline ends. In germline, CDR1 is LGHNT, CDR2 FRNRAP. CDR3 DNA sequence: TGTGCTAGTGGCGCAATAAGCGGGATCTCTGGAAACACCATATATTTT. This translates into CASGAISGISGNTIYF. The entire variable domain, with the rest obtained from reference TRBV12-5 and TRBJ1-3, is as follows: DARVTQTPRHKVTEMGQEVTMRCQPILGHNTVFWYRQTMMQGLELLAYFRNRAPLDDSGMPKDRFSAEMPDATLATLKIQPSEPRDSAVYFCASGAISGISGNTIYFGEGSWLTVV.

The chain is built from TRBV27 and TRBJ2-1, with TRBD2 identical over 10 bases. The V segment lost 2 bases and the J segment 8 bases; nucleotides outside the gene matches: 3. Germline V gene sequence: CDR1 MNHEY, CDR2 SMNVEV (reference sequence). The CDR3 has 14 amino acids. CDR3 sequence: CASSLQRGGYEQFF. CDR3 nucleotides: TGTGCCAGCAGTTTACAGCGGGGGGGCTATGAGCAGTTCTTC.

The chain uses TRBV6-1 and TRBJ2-7; D is perhaps TRBD1 (5 bases). Trimming left V 2 bases short and J 2 bases short, with 7 bases between. Germline V gene data show CDR1 as MNHNS and CDR2 as SASEGT. CDR3 length: 13 amino acids. The CDR3 spells CASSEQGPYEQYF. The CDR3 DNA reads TGTGCCAGCAGTGAACAGGGCCCCTACGAGCAGTACTTC.

The chain links TRBV5-6 to TRBJ2-7, with D possibly TRBD2 on 6 matching bases. The CDR3 contains 12 residues. Germline CDR1 SGHDT, CDR2 YYEEEE. V lost 2 bases, J lost 5 bases, and 8 bases lay in between. CDR3 region: CASSFGGDEQYF. DNA for the CDR3: TGTGCCAGCAGCTTCGGGGGTGACGAGCAGTACTTC.

V and J are TRBV10-3 and TRBJ2-1; TRBD1 agrees at 7 bases. V shed 0 bases, J shed 7 bases, and the junction held 12 bases outside the gene matches. This CDR3 is built from 17 residues. The germline V gene has CDR1 ENHRY and CDR2 SYGVKD. DNA for the CDR3: TGTGCCATCAGTGAGTCGCGTCGGCAGGGGGATCGGAATGAGCAGTTCTTC. Residues: CAISESRRQGDRNEQFF.

The rearrangement joins TRBV4-3 to TRBJ1-1; tentatively, D is TRBD1 (5 bases). CDR3 length equals 14 residues. CDR1 is LGHNA, CDR2 YSLEER, per germline. V was pared by 1 base and J by 3 bases, with 9 bases between. The DNA of the CDR3 is TGCGCCAGCAGCCAAGTGGCGGGGGACACTGAAGCTTTCTTT. It codes for CASSQVAGDTEAFF.

The chain has TRBV2 and TRBJ1-1; D is perhaps TRBD1 (5 bases). There are 15 residues in the CDR3. Germline CDR1 and CDR2: SNHLY and FYNNEI. V was trimmed by 5 bases and J by 1 base, leaving 14 bases between them. The CDR3 DNA is TGTGCCAGCAGTATAAACAGGATGGGGAACACTGAAGCTTTCTTT. It yields the protein CASSINRMGNTEAFF. Full variable domain (remainder filled in from reference TRBV2 and TRBJ1-1): EPEVTQTPSHQVTQMGQEVILRCVPISNHLYFYWYRQILGQKVEFLVSFYNNEISEKSEIFDDQFSVERPDGSNFTLKIRSTKLEDSAMYFCASSINRMGNTEAFFGQGTRLTVV.

This sequence joins TRBV2 and TRBJ2-3, with 14 bases lining up with TRBD2. Germline loops: CDR1 SNHLY, CDR2 FYNNEI. Trimming cost V 1 base and J 4 bases; bases outside gene matches: 4. CDR3 length: 17 amino acids. The CDR3 loop is CASSEGLAGGAADTQYF. Written as DNA, the CDR3 is TGTGCCAGCAGTGAAGGACTAGCGGGGGGGGCAGCAGATACGCAGTATTTT.

The CDR3: CAIGQGPFPLYGYTF. The CDR3 DNA reads TGTGCCATCGGGCAGGGCCCTTTTCCCCTCTATGGCTACACCTTC. This rearrangement joins TRBV10-3 to TRBJ1-2; D might be TRBD1 (5 bases). V lost 8 bases and J 4 bases, leaving 20 bases between the germline ends. Germline-derived CDR1 and CDR2 are ENHRY and SYGVKD. The CDR3 totals 15 residues.

The chain links TRBV19 to TRBJ2-3; D not resolved. The V gene's germline CDR1 is LNHDA and CDR2 SQIVND (reference sequence). Trimming took off 3 bases at V and 7 bases at J, with 11 bases between the two ends. The CDR3 is 13 residues long. CDR3 nucleotides: TGTGCCAGTAGTATCTCCGGGTCCTATACGCAGTATTTT. This gives the protein CASSISGSYTQYF.

This chain joins TRBV5-1 and TRBJ2-2; possible D gene TRBD2, 6 bases. This CDR3 is built from 16 residues. Germline V CDR1 and CDR2: SGHRS, YFSETQ. Trimming left V 0 bases short and J 4 bases short, with 13 bases between. In DNA form, the CDR3 reads TGCGCCAGCAGCTTGGGAGCGCTAGCGAGCACCGGGGAGCTGTTTTTT. This translates into CASSLGALASTGELFF.

The chain couples TRBV6-5 to TRBJ1-4; 7 positions agree with TRBD1. CDR3 length equals 13 residues. CDR1 is MNHEY and CDR2 is SVGAGI in the germline V gene. V was clipped by 7 bases and J by 11 bases; unmatched bases: 10. The CDR3: CASTRTGSGKLFF. CDR3 coding DNA: TGTGCCAGCACACGGACAGGCTCGGGGAAACTGTTTTTT.

The chain recombines TRBV2 with TRBJ1-6, with D possibly matching TRBD1 (6 bases). The germline V gene has CDR1 SNHLY and CDR2 FYNNEI. CDR3 length equals 14 residues. The CDR3 DNA sequence: TGTGCAACAAGGGGAGGGGGGTATAATTCACCCCTCCACTTT. Its protein product is CATRGGGYNSPLHF. Full variable domain (remainder filled in from reference TRBV2 and TRBJ1-6): EPEVTQTPSHQVTQMGQEVILRCVPISNHLYFYWYRQILGQKVEFLVSFYNNEISEKSEIFDDQFSVERPDGSNFTLKIRSTKLEDSAMYFCATRGGGYNSPLHFGNGTRLTVT.

The gene calls are TRBV10-3 and TRBJ1-2; the D is unclear. This CDR3 spans 12 amino acids. The germline V gene has CDR1 ENHRY and CDR2 SYGVKD. The ends were cut back, 6 bases at V and 4 bases at J, with 9 bases in the middle. The CDR3 spells CAIRDSSYGYTF. CDR3 DNA sequence: TGTGCCATCAGGGACTCTAGCTATGGCTACACCTTC.

The J gene is TRBJ1-5, the V gene TRBV11-3, with D perhaps matching TRBD1 (5 bases). Germline CDR1 reads SGHNT; CDR2 reads YENEEA. The CDR3 length is 18 residues. V gave up 7 bases and J gave up 0 bases, with 22 bases separating them. Written as DNA, the CDR3 is TGTGCCAGCACCTCGAAAAGGGGAGGGAAATATAGCAATCAGCCCCAGCATTTT. This sequence encodes CASTSKRGGKYSNQPQHF.

This clone was detected only once. An end of the junction does not agree with germline; a read error may underlie this. This sequence joins TRBV7-3 and TRBJ1-2, with 7 bases identical to TRBD1. Germline CDR1 and CDR2: SGHTA and FQGTGA. This CDR3 spans 13 amino acids. CDR3 coding DNA: TGTGCCAGCAGTTTAAAGGGGGCTTGGGGCTACACCTTC. This codes for CASSLKGAWGYTF.

The CDR3 sequence is CASSKALSDRFTDTQYF. CDR3 bases: TGTGCCAGCAGCAAAGCGCTTTCGGACAGATTCACAGATACGCAGTATTTT. V is TRBV21-1 and J is TRBJ2-3; TRBD1 is taken as the D call from the table, unchecked against the DNA. TRBV21-1 is an annotated pseudogene. The CDR3 has 17 residues.

The chain employs TRBV4-1 and TRBJ2-7; TRBD2 aligns across 7 bases. This CDR3 comprises 14 residues. CDR1 MGHRA and CDR2 YSYEKL come from the germline V gene. Trimming removed 1 base from V and 1 base from J; junction bases left unmatched: 1. The CDR3 sequence: CASSQAGGSYEQYF. The CDR3, as DNA: TGCGCCAGCAGCCAAGCGGGGGGATCCTACGAGCAGTACTTC.

This sequence joins TRBV27 and TRBJ2-3; 9 nucleotides agree with TRBD1. Germline V gives CDR1 MNHEY, CDR2 SMNVEV (reference sequence). The V segment lost 7 bases and the J segment 0 bases; nucleotides outside the gene matches: 14. This CDR3 region has 18 residues. The CDR3 loop is CASTPVGTGFSSTDTQYF. The CDR3 region has the DNA TGTGCCAGCACCCCGGTCGGGACAGGGTTTTCTAGCACAGATACGCAGTATTTT.

The chain carries TRBV5-1 and TRBJ2-3, with 8 bases lining up with TRBD1. The germline V gene encodes CDR1 SGHRS and CDR2 YFSETQ. Unmatched junction bases numbered 5, after V lost 2 bases and J lost 6 bases. The CDR3 totals 14 residues. This chain's CDR3 is CASSFRGPGDTQYF. The CDR3, as DNA: TGCGCCAGCAGCTTCAGGGGGCCCGGGGATACGCAGTATTTT.

This clone has just one count. V is TRBV11-2 and J is TRBJ1-1; 7 nucleotides match TRBD1. The J segment lost 2 bases and the V segment lost 4 bases, leaving 7 bases of the junction unmatched. This CDR3 contains 15 residues. Germline CDR1 reads SGHAT; CDR2 reads FQNNGV. The DNA for the CDR3 is TGTGCCAGCAGCTCGCTTCGACAGGGAAACACTGAAGCTTTCTTT. This encodes CASSSLRQGNTEAFF.

This sequence joins TRBV7-9 and TRBJ1-4, with a weak D call TRBD1 (5 bases). Germline CDR1 reads SEHNR; CDR2 reads FQNEAQ (reference sequence). The CDR3 contains 16 residues. Trimming left V 0 bases short and J 7 bases short, with 15 bases between. The chain's CDR3 is CASSLARAGMSEKLFF. The CDR3, as DNA: TGTGCCAGCAGCTTAGCCAGGGCTGGGATGAGTGAAAAACTGTTTTTT.

The V gene is TRBV6-1, the J gene TRBJ2-7; a possible D gene is TRBD2 (6 bases). Trimming removed 3 bases from V and 7 bases from J, with 10 bases in between. From germline, CDR1 is MNHNS and CDR2 SASEGT. The CDR3 totals 12 residues. The chain's CDR3 is CASSDRDWEQYF. The CDR3 DNA reads TGTGCCAGCAGTGACCGGGACTGGGAGCAGTACTTC.